These 32 T cell receptor beta chains originate from one sample sequenced in a study of T cell clonality in common variable immunodeficiency. Sequencing was performed with immunoSEQ multiplex PCR; in TCRdb, only in-frame clones are kept and a portion is missing. The repertoire consists of 35,000 to 50,000 clones, none detected only once. Material for sequencing was peripheral blood mononuclear cells. Receptors originate from a person aged 18 to 75 in good health.

This clone has ten or more counts. The sequenced part of the CDR3 DNA is TGTGCCATCAAAGGGCCAGCGGGACCCTCGAACACCGGGGAG. Its translation is CAIKGPAGPSNTGE. The CDR3 in full is CAIKGPAGPSNTGELFF. The V and J genes are TRBV10-3 and TRBJ2-2; the match to TRBD2 covers 7 bases. The read comes to an end 3 residues before the CDR3 does, leaving the germline J gene to fill in the end. This CDR3 spans 17 amino acids. The junction had 11 bases not matched to a gene; V was cut back by 7 bases and J by 0 bases. From germline, CDR1 is ENHRY and CDR2 SYGVKD.

This clone was detected ten times or more. With the read ending 3 residues before the CDR3 end, the germline J gene is used to fill in that end. The chain couples TRBV5-1 to TRBJ2-2; 9 bases line up with TRBD1. Germline V CDR1 and CDR2: SGHRS, YFSETQ. V was clipped by 0 bases and J by 8 bases; unmatched bases: 5. The CDR3 runs to 15 residues. The sequenced part of the CDR3 DNA is TGCGCCAGCAGCTTGGGGGACAGGGCCCAGGGGGAG. It translates to CASSLGDRAQGE. The full CDR3 protein is CASSLGDRAQGELFF.

This clone was detected ten times or more. CDR3 DNA (partial): TGCAGTGCTCCCCGTCCCGGAGGGCGTATCTACGAG. Encoded protein: CSAPRPGGRIYE. The entire CDR3 sequence reads CSAPRPGGRIYEQYF. J is TRBJ2-7 and V is TRBV20-1; the D gene is possibly TRBD2 (6 bases). The read ends 3 residues shy of where the CDR3 ends; the end is completed using the germline J gene. The V gene lost 5 bases and the J gene lost 3 bases, with 20 bases spanning the gap. This CDR3 contains 15 residues. Germline CDR1 is DFQATT and CDR2 is SNEGSKA (reference sequence).

At least ten counts were recorded for this clone. The CDR3 here is CASVAVASVRGANVLTF. Partial CDR3 DNA: TGTGCCAGTGTGGCAGTTGCTAGCGTCCGTGGGGCCAACGTC. The rearrangement uses TRBV19 and TRBJ2-6; tentative D call: TRBD2 (6 bases). The read comes to an end 3 residues before the CDR3 does, leaving the germline J gene to fill in the end. The CDR3 loop spans 17 amino acids. The germline gives CDR1 LNHDA, CDR2 SQIVND (reference sequence). V gave up 8 bases and J gave up 3 bases, with 20 bases separating them.

This clone was recorded many times. Compared with germline, one end of the junction differs, possibly owing to a read error. The sequenced CDR3 bases are TGTGCTAGCAGCTTATACAGTGGGTACGAG. Translating gives CASSLYSGYE. The whole CDR3 sequence is CASSLYSGYEQYF. The chain has TRBV7-7 and TRBJ2-7; D unresolved. The DNA ends 3 residues before the CDR3 does, and the rest of the CDR3 is filled in from the germline J gene. The CDR3 is 13 residues long. Germline V lookup: CDR1 SSHAT, CDR2 FNYEAQ (reference sequence).

On this clone itself: From the germline J gene comes the end of the CDR3, since the read stops 3 residues before it. The rearrangement uses TRBV5-1 and TRBJ2-2; the match to TRBD2 covers 8 bases. V trimming: 5 bases; J trimming: 0 bases; junction bases outside the gene matches: 9. The CDR3 consists of 17 residues. CDR1 SGHRS and CDR2 YFSETQ come from the germline V gene. The covered CDR3 bases are TGCGCCAGCAGTCGACGAGCGGGGGCCGCGAACACCGGGGAG. It translates to CASSRRAGAANTGE. The CDR3 in full is CASSRRAGAANTGELFF.

This clone was counted at least ten times. The read ends 3 residues shy of where the CDR3 ends; the end is completed using the germline J gene. The chain employs TRBV19 and TRBJ2-1; D is possibly TRBD2 (6 bases). The V gene lost 4 bases and the J gene lost 8 bases, with 12 bases spanning the gap. The CDR3 covers 13 residues. Germline CDR1 LNHDA, CDR2 SQIVND (reference sequence). The chain's CDR3 is CASSTRTGDEQFF. CDR3 bases read: TGTGCCAGTAGTACCCGGACGGGGGATGAG.

This clone was found a few times. The sequenced fragment ends 3 residues before the CDR3 boundary, so the rest is inferred from the germline J gene. J is TRBJ2-1 and V is TRBV5-1; 7 bases are a match to TRBD1. CDR3 size: 15 residues. The germline CDR1 and CDR2 sequences are SGHRS and YFSETQ. Losses at the gene ends were 0 bases for V and 7 bases for J; bases not matched to a gene: 7. This CDR3 is CASSLVPSGGNEQFF. The DNA read from the CDR3 is TGCGCCAGCAGCTTGGTACCGTCAGGGGGAAATGAG.

This clone has at least ten counts. Incomplete CDR3 DNA: TGTGCCAGCAGCTGGGGACAGGGGAACACCGGGGAG. This encodes CASSWGQGNTGE. The whole CDR3 reads CASSWGQGNTGELFF. This chain links TRBV5-4 with TRBJ2-2; 9 positions agree with TRBD1. The read falls 3 residues short of the CDR3 end, and the missing part is taken from the germline J gene. The CDR3 contains 15 residues. Germline-derived CDR1 and CDR2 are SGHNT and YYREEE (reference sequence). V was pared by 3 bases and J by 1 base, with 1 base of the junction left unmatched.

This clone was recorded at least ten times. The read comes to an end 3 residues before the CDR3 does, leaving the germline J gene to fill in the end. The J gene is TRBJ2-7, the V gene TRBV20-1; 8 positions match TRBD2. After removal of 3 bases from V and 4 bases from J, the junction contained 8 bases not matched to a gene. Germline V gene sequence: CDR1 DFQATT, CDR2 SNEGSKA (reference sequence). The CDR3 is made up of 14 amino acids. The CDR3 DNA, read in part, is TGCAGTGCTAGGGACACTAGCGGTCCATACGAG. Encoded protein: CSARDTSGPYE. The full CDR3 protein reads CSARDTSGPYEQYF.

The table lists this clone with many counts. The CDR3 end falls 3 residues outside the read, so it is completed with the germline J gene. The V and J genes are TRBV18 and TRBJ1-2; tentatively, D is TRBD1 (5 bases). V lost 3 bases to trimming and J lost 2 bases, with 13 bases between them. Germline V gives CDR1 KGHSH, CDR2 LQKENI. The CDR3 totals 15 residues. The CDR3 loop is CASSPTASMNYGYTF. The CDR3 DNA, read in part, is TGTGCCAGCTCACCGACAGCATCGATGAACTATGGC.

This clone was observed many times. The read terminates 3 residues before the CDR3 end, so the remaining end is supplied by the germline J gene. J is TRBJ2-1 and V is TRBV20-1; TRBD2 agrees at 10 bases. Germline CDR1 reads DFQATT; CDR2 reads SNEGSKA (reference sequence). Trimming took 4 bases from V and 2 from J; bases not matched to a gene: 5. The CDR3 is made up of 15 amino acids. The CDR3 bases that were read are TGCAGTGCTATATTAGCGGGAGGCGCCTACAATGAG. Protein product: CSAILAGGAYNE. The whole CDR3 is CSAILAGGAYNEQFF.

This clone was picked up many times. Sequence at one end of the junction differs from germline and may be a read error. The read terminates 3 residues ahead of where the CDR3 ends, so the germline J gene completes it. The rearrangement links TRBV7-7 to TRBJ2-7; 7 bases line up with TRBD1. The germline CDR1 and CDR2 sequences are SSHAT and FNYEAQ (reference sequence). This CDR3 contains 15 residues. CDR3 sequence: CASSLSATGFAEQYF. The sequenced CDR3 bases are TGTGCTAGCAGCTTATCGGCGACAGGGTTCGCCGAG.

There are many counts of this clone. The CDR3 end falls 3 residues outside the read, so it is completed with the germline J gene. V gene TRBV5-1 combines with J gene TRBJ1-5, with TRBD1 as a possible D gene (5 bases). The CDR3 covers 18 residues. Between the trimmed V and J ends, which lost 2 bases and 0 bases, there was a span of 18 bases. The germline V gene has CDR1 SGHRS and CDR2 YFSETQ. The CDR3 bases that were read are TGCGCCAGCAGCTTCCTTCGGGGGAAAAGAGATAGCAATCAGCCC. It encodes CASSFLRGKRDSNQP. The CDR3 as a whole reads CASSFLRGKRDSNQPQHF.

This clone was recorded many times. From the germline J gene comes the end of the CDR3, since the read stops 3 residues before it. The J gene is TRBJ1-1, the V gene TRBV2; D ambiguous. V was shortened by 3 bases and J by 0 bases, with 8 bases between the two germline ends. Germline CDR1 SNHLY, CDR2 FYNNEI. The CDR3 runs 14 residues. The covered CDR3 bases are TGTGCCAGCAGTGATGGACTCCTGAACACTGAA. Translated, it gives CASSDGLLNTE. The whole CDR3 sequence reads CASSDGLLNTEAFF.

This clone was detected only a few times. One end of the junction varies from germline; a read error may be responsible. The read terminates 3 residues ahead of where the CDR3 ends, so the germline J gene completes it. Different DNA sequences within this sample yield the same CDR3. The chain couples TRBV5-1 to TRBJ1-3, with a weak D call TRBD1 (6 bases). This CDR3 region has 16 residues. Per the germline V gene, CDR1 is SGHRS and CDR2 is YFSETQ. The CDR3 bases that were read are TGCGCCAGCAGCTTAGGACAGCAAATCTCTGGAAACACT. As protein: CASSLGQQISGNT. From start to end, the CDR3 is CASSLGQQISGNTIYF.

This clone was seen ten or more times. The CDR3 end lies 3 residues beyond the end of the read and is filled in from the germline J gene. V usage is TRBV6-1 and J usage is TRBJ1-4, with 9 bases matching TRBD1. CDR3 length: 16 residues. CDR1 is MNHNS and CDR2 is SASEGT in the germline V gene. The junction had 6 bases not matched to a gene; V was cut back by 2 bases and J by 5 bases. CDR3 DNA (partial): TGTGCCAGCAGTGAATTGGGACAGGGACCGAATGAAAAA. This translates into CASSELGQGPNEK. The entire CDR3 protein is CASSELGQGPNEKLFF.

This clone was recorded many times. The DNA ends 3 residues before the CDR3 does, and the rest of the CDR3 is filled in from the germline J gene. The V and J genes are TRBV10-3 and TRBJ1-3, with 8 bases identical to TRBD1. The CDR3 has 16 amino acids. V shed 0 bases and J 0 bases; nucleotides not matched to a gene: 1. CDR1 is ENHRY and CDR2 is SYGVKD in the germline V gene. The sequenced part of the CDR3 DNA is TGTGCCATCAGTGAGTCCCAGGGGGCCTCTGGAAACACC. Its translation is CAISESQGASGNT. The full-length CDR3 reads as CAISESQGASGNTIYF.

The sample holds many counts of this clone. The read finishes 3 residues shy of the CDR3 end, and the germline J gene is used to complete it. This sequence joins TRBV7-8 and TRBJ2-7; the D gene is possibly TRBD1 (5 bases). The CDR3 is made up of 15 amino acids. Germline CDR1 SGHVS, CDR2 FQNEAQ. Trimming stripped 5 bases from V and 0 bases from J, with 14 bases between. CDR3 amino acids: CASSPQGRISYEQYF. Incomplete CDR3 DNA: TGTGCCAGCAGCCCGCAGGGCAGAATCTCCTACGAG. Supplemented by reference TRBV7-8 and TRBJ2-7, the full variable domain reads GAGVSQSPRYKVAKRGQDVALRCDPISGHVSLFWYQQALGQGPEFLTYFQNEAQLDKSGLPSDRFFAERPEGSVSTLKIQRTQQEDSAVYLCASSPQGRISYEQYFGPGTRLTVT.

This clone showed up many times. The read halts 3 residues ahead of the CDR3 end, with the missing end drawn from the germline J gene. This rearrangement joins TRBV19 to TRBJ2-1, with D maybe TRBD2 (6 bases). Trimming left V 10 bases short and J 7 bases short, with 20 bases between. CDR1 LNHDA and CDR2 SQIVND come from the germline V gene (reference sequence). The CDR3 runs to 14 residues. CDR3 sequence reads: CATLRLGGRNEQFF. The covered CDR3 bases are TGTGCCACCCTCCGGTTAGGAGGGCGAAATGAG.

In this sample, this clone turned up a few times. One end of the junction does not line up with germline, which may come from a read error. The read terminates 3 residues before the CDR3 end, so the remaining end is supplied by the germline J gene. The same CDR3 also results from other DNA sequences found in this sample. V and J are TRBV20-1 and TRBJ1-3; TRBD1 matches at 8 bases. CDR3 size: 14 residues. Germline V gives CDR1 DFQATT, CDR2 SNEGSKA (reference sequence). The sequenced part of the CDR3 DNA is TGCAGTGCTCACGCAGGGGGCTCTGGAAACACG. Its translation is CSAHAGGSGNT. The CDR3 in full is CSAHAGGSGNTIYF.

This clone was counted ten times or more. The DNA ends 3 residues before the CDR3 does, and the rest of the CDR3 is filled in from the germline J gene. J is TRBJ2-2 and V is TRBV7-3; 8 bases fit TRBD2. This CDR3 has 15 residues. Germline CDR1 SGHTA, CDR2 FQGTGA. V lost 5 bases, J lost 3 bases, and 5 bases stayed unmatched. The CDR3 region is CASSPGGGDTGELFF. The DNA read from the CDR3 is TGTGCCAGCAGCCCCGGGGGGGGCGACACCGGGGAG.

Concerning this clone: The CDR3 end falls 3 residues outside the read, so it is completed with the germline J gene. The V and J genes are TRBV20-1 and TRBJ1-5; TRBD1 matches 10 bases. The V gene end was trimmed by 5 bases and the J gene end by 0 bases; junction bases not matched to a gene: 10. The CDR3 has 17 amino acids. The germline CDR1 and CDR2 sequences are DFQATT and SNEGSKA (reference sequence). The CDR3 spells CSAVGDRGIGSNQPQHF. The sequenced part of the CDR3 DNA is TGCAGTGCTGTGGGGGACAGGGGTATCGGTAGCAATCAGCCC.

As concerns this clone: A clone one base away is much larger, so this may be a read error. Sequencing ends 3 residues short of the CDR3 end; the germline J gene provides the rest. V usage is TRBV2 and J usage is TRBJ1-2; TRBD1 agrees at 7 bases. This CDR3 has 14 amino acids. Germline-derived CDR1 and CDR2 are SNHLY and FYNNEI. The sequenced CDR3 bases are TGTACCAGCAGTGTACAGGGGACTAACTATGGC. It encodes CTSSVQGTNYG. The entire CDR3 protein is CTSSVQGTNYGYTF.

This clone was recorded at least ten times. The read comes to an end 3 residues before the CDR3 does, leaving the germline J gene to fill in the end. V and J are TRBV19 and TRBJ2-3, with D perhaps matching TRBD1 or TRBD2 (5 bases each). Germline values: CDR1 LNHDA, CDR2 SQIVND (reference sequence). The CDR3 spans 17 residues. CDR3 bases read: TGTGCCAGTAGTATCTTGTTTGGTGGGAGTAAAGGGGTGACG. Protein sequence: CASSILFGGSKGVT. The whole CDR3 protein is CASSILFGGSKGVTQYF.

This clone was seen only a few times. The CDR3 end is not reached by the read, which stops 3 residues before it; the germline J gene fills it in. The chain carries TRBV11-2 and TRBJ2-1, with 8 positions matching TRBD2. Germline V gives CDR1 SGHAT, CDR2 FQNNGV. The J segment lost 3 bases and the V segment lost 1 base, leaving 2 bases of the junction unmatched. The CDR3 is 15 amino acids. The CDR3 sequence is CASSLVSGSYNEQFF. The part of the CDR3 DNA that was read is TGTGCCAGCAGCTTAGTAAGCGGGAGCTACAATGAG.

About this clone: With the read ending 3 residues before the CDR3 end, the germline J gene is used to fill in that end. The gene calls are TRBV6-2 or TRBV6-3 and TRBJ1-2; the D is unclear. This CDR3 spans 16 amino acids. Germline V CDR1 and CDR2: MNHEY, SVGEGT. The CDR3 region is CASKGTSGRLYNDYTF. CDR3 DNA (partial): TGTGCCAGCAAGGGTACTAGCGGGAGGCTCTACAATGAC.

This clone was found many times. The CDR3 end falls 3 residues outside the read, so it is completed with the germline J gene. The chain combines TRBV30 with TRBJ2-7; a possible D gene is TRBD2 (7 bases). The germline V gene has CDR1 GTSNPN and CDR2 SVGIG (reference sequence). With 2 bases removed from V and 3 bases from J, the gap between germline ends came to 17 bases. CDR3 length: 15 residues. The covered CDR3 bases are TGTGCCTGGAGTATCTGGGGAGGGGGAGTCTACGAG. It translates to CAWSIWGGGVYE. The whole CDR3 region reads CAWSIWGGGVYEQYF.

Ten or more counts support this clone. The missing CDR3 end, 3 residues past where the read stops, is filled in from the germline J gene. This chain joins TRBV7-9 and TRBJ1-1; the D gene is possibly TRBD1 (5 bases). Germline CDR1 reads SEHNR; CDR2 reads FQNEAQ (reference sequence). There are 14 residues in the CDR3. The V end was cut by 1 base, the J end by 1 base, with 7 bases between. The CDR3 DNA, read in part, is TGTGCCAGCAGCTTAGTAGGACAGAACACTGAA. It translates to CASSLVGQNTE. The full CDR3 is CASSLVGQNTEAFF. The full variable domain, rest sourced from reference TRBV7-9 and TRBJ1-1, is DTGVSQNPRHKITKRGQNVTFRCDPISEHNRLYWYRQTLGQGPEFLTYFQNEAQLEKSRLLSDRFSAERPKGSFSTLEIQRTEQGDSAMYLCASSLVGQNTEAFFGQGTRLTVV.

This clone was counted at least ten times. The CDR3 is cut off 3 residues early in the read; its end comes from the germline J gene. V usage is TRBV2 and J usage is TRBJ2-2; D possibly corresponds to TRBD1 (6 bases). The CDR3 is 14 residues long. Germline CDR1 SNHLY, CDR2 FYNNEI. The V gene lost 3 bases and the J gene lost 3 bases, with 8 bases spanning the gap. The part of the CDR3 DNA that was read is TGTGCCAGCAGTGACTGGGGGCACACCGGGGAG. Amino acids: CASSDWGHTGE. The complete CDR3 sequence is CASSDWGHTGELFF.

Only a few counts were recorded for this clone. The read ends 3 residues before the CDR3 terminus; that terminus is restored from the germline J gene. The rearrangement links TRBV11-1 to TRBJ1-1, with D possibly TRBD1 on 5 matching bases. The V end lost 1 base, the J end lost 1 base, and 7 bases lay between the germline ends. Germline V gene data show CDR1 as SGHAT and CDR2 as FQDESV (reference sequence). CDR3 length equals 14 residues. CDR3 region: CASSLGTTNTEAFF. Partial CDR3 DNA: TGTGCCAGCAGCTTAGGGACAACGAACACTGAA.

The sample holds many counts of this clone. The read halts 3 residues ahead of the CDR3 end, with the missing end drawn from the germline J gene. V gene TRBV7-2 combines with J gene TRBJ2-2; 7 positions match TRBD2. The CDR3 consists of 15 residues. Germline-derived CDR1 and CDR2 are SGHTA and FQGNSA. The V segment lost 0 bases and the J segment 4 bases; nucleotides outside the gene matches: 2. CDR3 in amino acids: CASSLAIAGTGELFF. The sequenced part of the CDR3 DNA is TGTGCCAGCAGCTTAGCGATAGCGGGCACCGGGGAG.